The next 7 T cell receptor beta chains were all read from a single sample in a study of cytomegalovirus exposure and HLA in healthy donors. PCR was performed using 60 Vbeta and 13 Jbeta primers. Some clones are missing from TCRdb's copy, which holds only in-frame ones; the method was immunoSEQ multiplex PCR. The sample records roughly 160,000 clones, 70% to 90% being singletons. Specimen: PBMCs. These receptor sequences come from a man between 18 and 29 years old in good health and CMV-seropositive.

This sequence joins TRBV28 and TRBJ1-1; no reliable D call. Germline CDR1 is MDHEN and CDR2 is SYDVKM. V was cut by 4 bases and J by 0 bases, with 3 bases left in between. The CDR3 is made up of 12 amino acids. CDR3 region: CASSSMNTEAFF. The CDR3, as DNA: TGTGCCAGCAGTTCCATGAACACTGAAGCTTTCTTT.

This clone turned up a few times. The chain combines TRBV5-6 with TRBJ1-2; D perhaps matches TRBD1 (6 bases). This CDR3 region has 13 residues. CDR1 and CDR2 from the germline V gene are SGHDT and YYEEEE. Trimming left V 4 bases short and J 8 bases short, with 15 bases between. CDR3 residues: CASSRQAYGGYTF. CDR3 bases: TGTGCCAGCAGCCGACAGGCTTATGGAGGCTACACCTTC. The whole variable domain, remainder taken from reference TRBV5-6 and TRBJ1-2, is DAGVTQSPTHLIKTRGQQVTLRCSPKSGHDTVSWYQQALGQGPQFIFQYYEEEERQRGNFPDRFSGHQFPNYSSELNVNALLLGDSALYLCASSRQAYGGYTFGSGTRLTVV.

Here the CDR3 DNA reads TGTGCCAGCAGCCCGACAGGGGATAGCAATCAGCCCCAGCATTTT. It specifies CASSPTGDSNQPQHF. The chain couples TRBV9 to TRBJ1-5, with 8 bases that match TRBD1. This CDR3 spans 15 amino acids. The V segment lost 4 bases and the J segment 0 bases; nucleotides outside the gene matches: 3. Germline V gene sequence: CDR1 SGDLS, CDR2 YYNGEE.

The chain links TRBV6-1 to TRBJ2-2; possible D gene TRBD1, 5 bases. Germline loops: CDR1 MNHNS, CDR2 SASEGT. Between the trimmed V and J ends, which lost 2 bases and 4 bases, there was a span of 11 bases. The CDR3 runs to 15 residues. CDR3: CASSEPTTATGELFF. CDR3 DNA sequence: TGTGCCAGCAGTGAACCCACGACAGCCACCGGGGAGCTGTTTTTT.

J is TRBJ2-3 and V is TRBV6-1; maybe TRBD2 (6 bases). The CDR3 has 15 residues. From germline, CDR1 is MNHNS and CDR2 SASEGT. Trimming removed 2 bases at V and 4 bases at J, with 13 bases between. CDR3 sequence: CASSEQEGLADTQYF. The CDR3 DNA follows: TGTGCCAGCAGTGAACAGGAGGGGTTGGCAGATACGCAGTATTTT.

This clone was counted once. J is TRBJ2-3 and V is TRBV5-1; 8 bases agree with TRBD1. Trimming removed 2 bases from V and 1 base from J; junction bases left unmatched: 0. In germline, CDR1 is SGHRS, CDR2 YFSETQ. The CDR3 has 14 amino acids. Written as DNA, the CDR3 is TGCGCCAGCAGCTTACAGGGGGGCACAGATACGCAGTATTTT. This encodes CASSLQGGTDTQYF. Drawing the rest from reference TRBV5-1 and TRBJ2-3, the complete variable domain is KAGVTQTPRYLIKTRGQQVTLSCSPISGHRSVSWYQQTPGQGLQFLFEYFSETQRNKGNFPGRFSGRQFSNSRSEMNVSTLELGDSALYLCASSLQGGTDTQYFGPGTRLTVL.

This clone has a single count. One end of the junction varies from germline; a read error may be responsible. This sequence joins TRBV7-9 and TRBJ2-7; D not certain. Germline lookup yields CDR1 SEHNR and CDR2 FQNEAQ (reference sequence). The CDR3 sequence is 15 residues long. CDR3 residues: CSSSAYDTAGYEQYF. CDR3 DNA sequence: TGTTCCAGCAGCGCGTACGATACAGCTGGCTACGAGCAGTACTTC.